Listed below are T cell receptor beta chains from one sample, sequenced in a study of cytomegalovirus exposure and HLA in healthy donors. This table comes from immunoSEQ multiplex PCR, and its TCRdb copy is limited to in-frame clones, with some not included. The data show tens of thousands of clones, approximately 70% seen once. Material: PBMCs. The receptors shown here come from a man between 50 and 59 years old in good health and CMV-seronegative. The CDR3 runs from the conserved cysteine through the conserved F or W. D genes are given only for firm matches. Not every row has a clone size; where given, it reads once, few, many or a size class.

J gene: TRBJ1-1; D gene: NA; clone size: NA; V gene: TRBV11-2; CDR3 protein: CASSFGRGGRQNTEAFF; CDR3 DNA: TGTGCCAGCAGCTTCGGGAGGGGGGGCAGGCAGAACACTGAAGCTTTCTTT
J gene: TRBJ2-3; D gene: NA; clone size: NA; V gene: TRBV7-8; CDR3 protein: CASSRDTSTDTQYF; CDR3 DNA: TGTGCCAGCAGCCGGGACACGAGCACAGATACGCAGTATTTT
J gene: TRBJ1-5; D gene: NA; clone size: NA; V gene: TRBV7-9; CDR3 protein: CASSFPGPQHF; CDR3 DNA: TGTGCCAGCAGCTTCCCGGGGCCCCAGCATTTT
J gene: TRBJ2-7; D gene: NA; clone size: once; V gene: TRBV7-2; CDR3 protein: CASSWPGPAYEQYF; CDR3 DNA: TGTGCCAGCAGCTGGCCTGGCCCAGCCTACGAGCAGTACTTC
J gene: TRBJ1-1; D gene: NA; clone size: few; V gene: TRBV5-1; CDR3 protein: CASSLEGRTTEAFF; CDR3 DNA: TGCGCCAGCAGCTTGGAGGGGAGGACGACTGAAGCTTTCTTT
J gene: TRBJ1-5; D gene: TRBD1; clone size: NA; V gene: TRBV7-2; CDR3 protein: CASSRDRVGNQPQHF; CDR3 DNA: TGTGCCAGCAGCCGCGACAGGGTTGGGAATCAGCCCCAGCATTTT
J gene: TRBJ2-1; D gene: TRBD2; clone size: NA; V gene: TRBV9; CDR3 protein: CASDLGGLAVNEQFF; CDR3 DNA: TGTGCCAGCGATCTGGGCGGACTAGCTGTCAATGAGCAGTTCTTC
J gene: TRBJ1-1; D gene: NA; clone size: NA; V gene: TRBV5-1; CDR3 protein: CASSLGTITVEAFF; CDR3 DNA: TGCGCCAGCAGCTTAGGTACAATCACAGTTGAAGCTTTCTTT
J gene: TRBJ1-2; D gene: NA; clone size: NA; V gene: TRBV2; CDR3 protein: CASTFRAYGYTF; CDR3 DNA: TGTGCCAGCACATTCAGGGCGTATGGCTACACCTTC
J gene: TRBJ1-2; D gene: NA; clone size: NA; V gene: TRBV6-1; CDR3 protein: CASILTTGTGYTF; CDR3 DNA: TGTGCCAGCATCCTTACGACAGGCACTGGCTACACCTTC
J gene: TRBJ1-2; D gene: NA; clone size: once; V gene: TRBV18; CDR3 protein: CASSPGGQGDYGYTF; CDR3 DNA: TGTGCCAGCTCCCCCGGGGGTCAGGGCGACTATGGCTACACCTTC
J gene: TRBJ2-2; D gene: TRBD1; clone size: few; V gene: TRBV30; CDR3 protein: CAWSQATGGTGELFF; CDR3 DNA: TGTGCCTGGAGCCAGGCGACAGGGGGGACCGGGGAGCTGTTTTTT
J gene: TRBJ2-4; D gene: TRBD1; clone size: NA; V gene: TRBV2; CDR3 protein: CASSVGTGENIQYF; CDR3 DNA: TGTGCCAGCAGTGTTGGGACAGGGGAGAACATTCAGTACTTC
J gene: TRBJ1-4; D gene: TRBD1; clone size: NA; V gene: TRBV19; CDR3 protein: CASSYNRGNNEKLFF; CDR3 DNA: TGTGCCAGTAGTTACAACAGGGGGAATAATGAAAAACTGTTTTTT
J gene: TRBJ2-3; D gene: NA; clone size: NA; V gene: TRBV5-4; CDR3 protein: CASTHGLGSTDTQYF; CDR3 DNA: TGTGCCAGCACCCATGGGCTCGGAAGCACAGATACGCAGTATTTT
J gene: TRBJ2-3; D gene: NA; clone size: NA; V gene: TRBV9; CDR3 protein: CASSVARGLDTQYF; CDR3 DNA: TGTGCCAGCAGCGTAGCAAGAGGGTTGGATACGCAGTATTTT
J gene: TRBJ1-3; D gene: TRBD1; clone size: few; V gene: TRBV10-2; CDR3 protein: CASSDRTRGYSGNTIYF; CDR3 DNA: TGCGCCAGCAGTGATCGGACCAGGGGGTACTCTGGAAACACCATATATTTT
J gene: TRBJ2-3; D gene: TRBD2; clone size: NA; V gene: TRBV15; CDR3 protein: CATRLSGANTQYF; CDR3 DNA: TGTGCCACCAGACTTAGCGGGGCAAATACGCAGTATTTT
J gene: TRBJ2-3; D gene: NA; clone size: NA; V gene: TRBV19; CDR3 protein: CASSIQGTDTQYF; CDR3 DNA: TGTGCCAGTAGTATACAGGGGACAGATACGCAGTATTTT
J gene: TRBJ2-7; D gene: TRBD2; clone size: NA; V gene: TRBV5-1; CDR3 protein: CASSLAVSAGSYEQYF; CDR3 DNA: TGCGCCAGCAGCTTGGCCGTTTCAGCGGGGTCCTACGAGCAGTACTTC
J gene: TRBJ1-4; D gene: TRBD1; clone size: NA; V gene: TRBV7-9; CDR3 protein: CASSSGRQGVEKLFF; CDR3 DNA: TGTGCCAGCAGCTCAGGGCGCCAGGGGGTCGAAAAACTGTTTTTT
J gene: TRBJ2-1; D gene: TRBD1; clone size: large; V gene: TRBV7-7; CDR3 protein: CASSTGGRNEQFF; CDR3 DNA: TGTGCTAGCAGCACAGGGGGGAGAAATGAGCAGTTCTTC
J gene: TRBJ2-4; D gene: NA; clone size: NA; V gene: TRBV5-6; CDR3 protein: CASSPVGRQNIQYF; CDR3 DNA: TGTGCCAGCAGCCCCGTGGGGCGTCAGAACATTCAGTACTTC
J gene: TRBJ1-1; D gene: NA; clone size: few; V gene: TRBV11-2; CDR3 protein: CASTRGRGNIEAFF; CDR3 DNA: TGTGCCAGCACCCGAGGTCGGGGGAACATTGAAGCTTTCTTT
J gene: TRBJ1-6; D gene: NA; clone size: NA; V gene: TRBV9; CDR3 protein: CASSVEGVGSPLHF; CDR3 DNA: TGTGCCAGCAGCGTAGAGGGGGTGGGTTCACCCCTCCACTTT
J gene: TRBJ2-1; D gene: TRBD2; clone size: NA; V gene: TRBV5-1; CDR3 protein: CASRSRAGTNSYNEQFF; CDR3 DNA: TGCGCCAGCAGATCTCGCGCCGGGACTAACTCCTACAATGAGCAGTTCTTC